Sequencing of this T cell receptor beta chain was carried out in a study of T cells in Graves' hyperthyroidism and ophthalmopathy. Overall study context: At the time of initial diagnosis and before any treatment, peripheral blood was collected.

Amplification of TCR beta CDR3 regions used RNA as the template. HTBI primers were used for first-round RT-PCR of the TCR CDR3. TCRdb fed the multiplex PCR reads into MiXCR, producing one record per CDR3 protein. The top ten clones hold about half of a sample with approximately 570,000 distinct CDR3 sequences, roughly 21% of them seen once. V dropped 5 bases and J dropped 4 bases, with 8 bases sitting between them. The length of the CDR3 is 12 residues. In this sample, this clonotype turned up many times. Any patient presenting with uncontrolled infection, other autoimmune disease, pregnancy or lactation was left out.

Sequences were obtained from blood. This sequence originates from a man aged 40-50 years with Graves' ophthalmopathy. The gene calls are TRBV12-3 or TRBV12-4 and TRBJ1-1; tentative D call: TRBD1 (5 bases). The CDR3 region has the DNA TGTGCCAGCAGTCCTGACAGCACTGAAGCTTTCTTT. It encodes CASSPDSTEAFF.